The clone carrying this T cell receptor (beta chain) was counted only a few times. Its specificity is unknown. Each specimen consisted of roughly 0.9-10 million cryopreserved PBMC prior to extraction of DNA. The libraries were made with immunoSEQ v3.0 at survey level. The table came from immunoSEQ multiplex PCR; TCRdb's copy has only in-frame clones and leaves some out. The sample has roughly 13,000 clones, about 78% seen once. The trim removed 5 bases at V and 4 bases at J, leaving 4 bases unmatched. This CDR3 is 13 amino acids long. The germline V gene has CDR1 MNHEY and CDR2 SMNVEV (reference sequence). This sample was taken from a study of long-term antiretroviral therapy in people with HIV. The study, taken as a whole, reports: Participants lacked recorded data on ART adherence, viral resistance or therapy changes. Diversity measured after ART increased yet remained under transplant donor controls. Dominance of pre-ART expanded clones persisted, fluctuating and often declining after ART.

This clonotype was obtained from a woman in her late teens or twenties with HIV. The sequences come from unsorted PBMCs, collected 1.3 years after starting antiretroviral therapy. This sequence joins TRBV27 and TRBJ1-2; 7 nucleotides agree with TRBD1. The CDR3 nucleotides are TGTGCCAGCAGTCTACAGGGGACCTATGGCTACACCTTC. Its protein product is CASSLQGTYGYTF.